The present T cell receptor (beta chain) was sequenced within a study of cytomegalovirus exposure and HLA in healthy donors. The study's findings and limits: Cytomegalovirus-associated status was assigned to 150 to 200 TCR beta chains. Clonal expansion, a later analysis showed, was greater in HLA-associated TCR beta chains than in equally common others.

Germline loops: CDR1 SGHTA, CDR2 FQGTGA. V was shortened by 5 bases and J by 3 bases, with 10 bases between the two germline ends. CDR3 length: 14 amino acids. In the case of this clone: What it recognizes is unknown.

PCR employed 60 Vbeta and 13 Jbeta primers. The repertoire was sequenced with immunoSEQ multiplex PCR; TCRdb's copy has only in-frame clones and lacks some. Counted here are some 210,000 clones, approximately 78% occurring once; the ten biggest clones make up around 4%. V usage is TRBV7-3 and J usage is TRBJ1-4, with D perhaps matching TRBD1 (6 bases). The sample comprised PBMCs. The TCR was taken from a male donor in good health and CMV-seronegative. The DNA of the CDR3 is TGTGCCAGCAGCCCGACAGGACCTAATGAAAAACTGTTTTTT. This translates into CASSPTGPNEKLFF.